The clone carrying this T cell receptor (beta chain) has at least ten counts. What it binds is unknown. The entry originates in a study of glioma-infiltrating T cells. Study-wide findings and caveats: Gliomas, especially low-grade, showed above-expected tissue-blood divergence; non-neoplastic patients showed below. Tissue and blood shared very few CDR3 sequences.

Trimming took 0 bases from V and 5 from J; bases not matched to a gene: 10. CDR1 DFQATT and CDR2 SNEGSKA come from the germline V gene (reference sequence). The CDR3 has 15 residues. TCR alpha and beta CDR3 regions were amplified from RNA using iRepertoire nested multiplex PCR. For one-step reverse transcription and amplification, about 90-400 ng of tissue mRNA or PBMC total RNA was used. TCRdb re-derived calls from the multiplex PCR reads in MiXCR, one entry per CDR3 protein. The table has about 110,000 distinct CDR3 sequences, less than 30% seen once; the top ten hold just under 35%. The V and J genes are TRBV20-1 and TRBJ2-7; 7 bases fit TRBD2. The sample comprised glioma tissue, nonneoplastic brain tissue, or PBMCs (not recorded which). The TCR comes from a human donor with low-grade glioma or glioblastoma, undergoing nonglioma brain surgery, or in good health (not recorded which). The CDR3 nucleotides read TGCAGTGCTAGAGATCAGGCGGGAGTGAGAAACGAGCAGTACTTC. Translation: CSARDQAGVRNEQYF.